The TCR beta chain described here comes from a study of PD-1 blockade in classical Hodgkin lymphoma. Findings and caveats of the study: Significant TCR diversity gains by C4D1 occurred in CD4+ but not CD8+ cells. Prior to therapy, complete responders displayed diversity much like that of newly diagnosed patients. Exclusion covered patients beginning nivolumab under 1 year post-ASCT.

Here immunoSEQ multiplex PCR was the method, and the copy in TCRdb shows in-frame clones only, minus some. The sample lists around 20,000 clones, about 85% seen once, with 18% in the top ten. Germline CDR1 is LGHNA and CDR2 is YSLEER. The ends were cut back, 1 base at V and 7 bases at J, with 15 bases in the middle. The CDR3 length is 15 residues. With respect to this clone: Its antigen is unidentified.

Every patient experienced relapse after autologous stem cell transplantation, and brentuximab vedotin exposure varied. V usage is TRBV4-3 and J usage is TRBJ2-3; possible D gene TRBD1, 6 bases. The TCR sequence derives from a human donor with classical Hodgkin lymphoma. Sequenced material: peripheral blood mononuclear cells (PBMCs), taken before the second cycle of nivolumab. The CDR3 is CASSQAGQIQYTQYF. The CDR3 coding sequence is TGCGCCAGCAGCCAAGCAGGACAGATTCAATATACGCAGTATTTT.